This T cell receptor (beta chain) was observed in a study of T cells in Graves' hyperthyroidism and ophthalmopathy. TCR beta CDR3 regions were amplified from RNA transcripts. HTBI primers were the set used in a first-round RT-PCR of the TCR CDR3. MiXCR, applied by TCRdb to the multiplex PCR reads, yields one record per CDR3 protein. This table has 450,000 to 700,000 distinct CDR3 sequences, approximately 44% appearing once. About this clonotype: A much larger clone lies a single base off, so this may be a read error.

The sequence came from an adult woman with Graves' disease, either hyperthyroidism or ophthalmopathy (not recorded which). Specimen: peripheral blood or thyroid tissue (not recorded which).

The CDR3 sequence: CASTPRGLAEGTQYF. The CDR3 nucleotides are TGTGCCAGCACCCCCCGAGGGCTAGCGGAAGGGACCCAGTACTTC. V is TRBV12-3 or TRBV12-4 and J is TRBJ2-5; 7 bases are a match to TRBD2. The CDR3 has 15 residues. V shed 7 bases, J shed 7 bases, and the junction held 15 bases outside the gene matches.